Each of the 6 T cell receptor beta chains below was sequenced from the same sample in a study of PD-L1 blockade in urothelial cancer. Specified time point: pretreatment peripheral blood. Clones were read by immunoSEQ multiplex PCR, and TCRdb kept only the in-frame ones, dropping some. The sample holds 130,000 or so clones, roughly 83% seen once. The specimen comprised PBMCs, sampled around atezolizumab (anti-PD-L1) treatment. The receptors come from a middle-aged man with urothelial cancer.

The rearrangement links TRBV9 to TRBJ2-1; possibly TRBD2 for D (6 bases). CDR1 SGDLS and CDR2 YYNGEE come from the germline V gene. V was shortened by 4 bases and J by 0 bases, with 14 bases between the two germline ends. This CDR3 region has 16 residues. The DNA for the CDR3 is TGTGCCAGCAGCCAACGCGGGGCTAACTCCTACAATGAGCAGTTCTTC. This encodes CASSQRGANSYNEQFF. Full variable domain (remainder filled in from reference TRBV9 and TRBJ2-1): DSGVTQTPKHLITATGQRVTLRCSPRSGDLSVYWYQQSLDQGLQFLIQYYNGEERAKGNILERFSAQQFPDLHSELNLSSLELGDSALYFCASSQRGANSYNEQFFGPGTRLTVL.

The chain joins TRBV2 to TRBJ2-5, with TRBD2 matching 10 bases. Germline assignment: CDR1 SNHLY and CDR2 FYNNEI. Unmatched junction bases numbered 7, after V lost 3 bases and J lost 6 bases. The CDR3 sequence is 15 residues long. The CDR3 DNA is TGTGCCAGCAGTGAGGGGGCTAGCGGGAGTAAGACCCAGTACTTC. Translating it yields CASSEGASGSKTQYF.

The rearrangement uses TRBV18 and TRBJ1-2, with 7 bases identical to TRBD1. After removal of 6 bases from V and 0 bases from J, the junction contained 7 bases not matched to a gene. Germline CDR1 is KGHSH and CDR2 is LQKENI. The CDR3 has 15 amino acids. The CDR3 DNA reads TGTGCCAGCTCGCCAGCAGGGACAGCTAACTATGGCTACACCTTC. This encodes CASSPAGTANYGYTF.

This clone was observed once. V gene TRBV5-1 combines with J gene TRBJ1-5, with 9 bases identical to TRBD1. This CDR3 has 16 residues. Germline CDR1 is SGHRS and CDR2 is YFSETQ. J was trimmed by 6 bases and V by 0 bases; bases with no gene match: 7. The CDR3: CASSLDAQGAGQPQHF. CDR3 sequence (DNA): TGCGCCAGCAGCTTGGACGCACAGGGGGCAGGTCAGCCCCAGCATTTT.

This clone appeared a few times. The V and J genes are TRBV6-4 and TRBJ1-6, with D perhaps matching TRBD1 (5 bases). Trimming stripped 3 bases from V and 3 bases from J, with 12 bases between. This CDR3 comprises 16 residues. Looked up from germline, CDR1 is MRHNA and CDR2 is SNTAGT. The CDR3 DNA is TGTGCCAGCAGTGAGCTCGACAGTGACTATAATTCACCCCTCCACTTT. It encodes CASSELDSDYNSPLHF.

In DNA, the CDR3 is TGTGCCAGCAGCTTGGCCCCGGGTTTTGGTGAAGCTTTCTTT. Amino acids: CASSLAPGFGEAFF. V is TRBV5-5 and J is TRBJ1-1; unclear D gene. The CDR3 has 14 residues. CDR1 and CDR2 from the germline V gene are SGHKS and YYEKEE (reference sequence). The ends were cut back, 0 bases at V and 7 bases at J, with 13 bases in the middle. The variable domain in full, with the rest retrieved from reference TRBV5-5 and TRBJ1-1, is DAGVTQSPTHLIKTRGQQVTLRCSPISGHKSVSWYQQVLGQGPQFIFQYYEKEERGRGNFPDRFSARQFPNYSSELNVNALLLGDSALYLCASSLAPGFGEAFFGQGTRLTVV.